This T cell receptor (beta chain) was identified in a study of blood T cell repertoires in COVID-19. Study-wide background: The cDNA or gDNA used as material had been derived from T cells, B-cell-depleted T cells, or PBMCs.

This CDR3 region has 14 residues. Per the germline V gene, CDR1 is SGHTA and CDR2 is FQGNSA. V was trimmed by 5 bases and J by 11 bases, leaving 19 bases between them. Method: immunoSEQ multiplex PCR; TCRdb's copy keeps in-frame clones and lacks some. Of about 160,000 clones in the sample, 70% to 90% were seen once. This chain uses TRBV7-2 with TRBJ2-4, with D perhaps TRBD1 (6 bases). The sequenced sample was peripheral blood. This receptor was taken from a man aged 35 to 55 who had recovered from COVID-19. CDR3 loop: CASSQQGEIAVQYF. Written as DNA, the CDR3 is TGTGCCAGCAGCCAACAGGGTGAGATAGCTGTTCAGTACTTC.